This T cell receptor (beta chain) was captured in a study of blood T cell repertoires in COVID-19. The wider study: Acute and convalescent COVID-19 specimens originated in the United States, Italy and Spain. From T cells, B-cell-depleted T cells, or PBMCs came the material, which was cDNA or gDNA.

In the original processing: Reference gene primer amplification in the assay estimated nucleated cell counts. Measured with immunoSEQ multiplex PCR; TCRdb has only the in-frame clones, and not every one. Clone size and V and J calls were adopted from that table, with D and trimming inferred from the DNA. The data contain 200,000 to 300,000 clones, roughly nine tenths of them singletons. The CDR3 contains 18 residues. Germline CDR1 SGHNT, CDR2 YENEEA. The junction had 6 bases not matched to a gene; V was cut back by 3 bases and J by 0 bases. This chain joins TRBV11-3 and TRBJ2-6; the match to TRBD1 covers 9 bases. Sequencing input: peripheral blood. The source of this sequence is a man in his fifties or sixties with acute or convalescent COVID-19. This chain's CDR3 is CASSLGTGQLSGANVLTF. CDR3 nucleotide sequence: TGTGCCAGCAGCTTGGGGACAGGGCAACTCTCTGGGGCCAACGTCCTGACTTTC.